One sample yielded the 13 T cell receptor beta chains listed below, sequenced in a study of read filtering for tumor transcriptome and immune sequencing. The library was built from about 400 ng RNA with molecular barcoded adaptors for alpha/delta and beta/gamma chains. TCRdb re-derived calls from the reads in MiXCR, one entry per CDR3 protein. Of approximately 57,000 distinct CDR3 sequences in the sample, roughly 12% are singletons; the top ten hold roughly 17%. The sample taken for sequencing was a population of CD138-negative cells sorted from bone marrow. Receptors were obtained from a donor over 35 with multiple myeloma.

This clonotype was counted ten times or more. The V gene is TRBV6-1, the J gene TRBJ2-2; 10 bases align to TRBD2. The V and J ends lost 6 bases and 1 base, in that order; junction bases with no gene match: 2. CDR3 size: 15 residues. Looked up from germline, CDR1 is MNHNS and CDR2 is SASEGT. The CDR3 here is CASSPSGGNTGELFF. The CDR3 DNA reads as TGTGCCAGCAGCCCTAGCGGGGGGAACACCGGGGAGCTGTTTTTT.

This clonotype was found many times. This sequence joins TRBV7-9 and TRBJ1-3; D gene ambiguous. Trimming shortened V by 3 bases and J by 0 bases, and 6 bases separated the two germline ends. The CDR3 sequence is 14 residues long. Germline V gene data show CDR1 as SEHNR and CDR2 as FQNEAQ (reference sequence). CDR3 coding DNA: TGTGCCAGCAGCTTGGGAACCTCTGGAAACACCATATATTTT. Protein product: CASSLGTSGNTIYF.

This clonotype was counted many times. The chain joins TRBV30 to TRBJ1-6, with D uncertain. The CDR3 runs 14 residues. Trimming took off 4 bases at V and 9 bases at J, with 16 bases between the two ends. Germline lookup yields CDR1 GTSNPN and CDR2 SVGIG (reference sequence). The CDR3 region is CAWTSDIVFSPLHF. In DNA form, the CDR3 reads TGTGCCTGGACCTCTGACATCGTTTTTTCACCCCTCCACTTT.

In the case of this clonotype: A read error is possible here, since a much larger clone lies one base away. The conserved final phenylalanine or tryptophan is absent from the CDR3, which likely points to a read error. The chain joins TRBV15 to TRBJ1-2, with D perhaps TRBD1 (5 bases). The germline CDR1 and CDR2 sequences are LNHNV and YYDKDF (reference sequence). Trimming removed 2 bases from V and 4 bases from J, with 5 bases in between. The CDR3 has 12 amino acids. CDR3 bases: TGTGCCACCAGCAGAACAGGCTATGGCTACACCTAC. Translated: CATSRTGYGYTY.

As for this clonotype: A much larger clone lies one base from this, so it may be a read error. Given the absence of the conserved phenylalanine or tryptophan at the CDR3 end, a read error is likely. The chain is built from TRBV12-3 or TRBV12-4 and TRBJ2-5; 9 bases map to TRBD2. The CDR3 is 15 amino acids. J was trimmed by 4 bases and V by 3 bases; bases with no gene match: 6. The CDR3 DNA reads TGTGCCAGCAGTTTTATGCGGGGGGGCGGAGAGACCCAGTACCTC. It is translated as CASSFMRGGGETQYL.

The sample holds many counts of this clonotype. The chain carries TRBV19 and TRBJ2-1; 8 bases fit TRBD1. CDR1 is LNHDA, CDR2 SQIVND, per germline (reference sequence). CDR3 length equals 16 residues. Trimming cost V 3 bases and J 6 bases; bases outside gene matches: 10. CDR3 bases: TGTGCCAGTAGTATTAAGGGCAGGGGGCAGGTCAATGAGCAGTTCTTC. Translating gives CASSIKGRGQVNEQFF.

To note about this clonotype: A read error may be the cause here, since a much bigger clone is one base away. The rearrangement links TRBV12-3 or TRBV12-4 to TRBJ1-2; possibly TRBD1 for D (6 bases). CDR3 size: 11 residues. CDR3 in DNA: TGTGTCAGCGGGGGCGGCTATGGCTACACCTTC. This translates into CVSGGGYGYTF.

Note on this clonotype: A read error is possible here, since a much larger clone lies one base away. V gene TRBV6-6 combines with J gene TRBJ2-1, with 8 bases matching TRBD1. Germline V gene lookup returns CDR1 MNHNY and CDR2 SVGAGI (reference sequence). This CDR3 is built from 15 residues. The CDR3 DNA reads TGTGCCAGCAGTTACTCCGGACAGGGCTACAATGGGCAGTTCTTC. It codes for CASSYSGQGYNGQFF.

Ten or more counts support this clonotype. The rearrangement uses TRBV28 and TRBJ2-7, with a tentative D call TRBD1 (5 bases). V gave up 2 bases and J gave up 2 bases, with 13 bases separating them. The CDR3 covers 15 residues. Germline CDR1 and CDR2: MDHEN and SYDVKM. The CDR3 here is CASSLHRSGPYEQYF. CDR3 DNA sequence: TGTGCCAGCAGTTTACATAGGTCAGGGCCCTACGAGCAGTACTTC.

This clonotype occurred many times. This chain links TRBV29-1 with TRBJ2-1, with 7 bases that match TRBD2. Looked up from germline, CDR1 is SQVTM and CDR2 is ANQGSEA. V shed 6 bases, J shed 14 bases, and the junction held 10 bases outside the gene matches. The CDR3 is 11 amino acids. CDR3 residues: CSVPQRGWEFF. DNA for the CDR3: TGCAGCGTCCCACAGCGGGGCTGGGAGTTCTTC.

The table lists this clonotype with many counts. The chain carries TRBV29-1 and TRBJ2-2; D gene uncertain. V was trimmed by 3 bases and J by 1 base, leaving 6 bases between them. CDR1 is SQVTM and CDR2 is ANQGSEA in the germline V gene. The CDR3 sequence is 13 residues long. CDR3 loop: CSVEDQNTGELFF. The DNA for the CDR3 is TGCAGCGTTGAGGACCAGAACACCGGGGAGCTGTTTTTT.

In regard to this clonotype: It may be a read error: a sequence one base away is much more abundant. The V gene is TRBV7-6, the J gene TRBJ2-7; the match to TRBD1 covers 10 bases. Germline lookup yields CDR1 SGHVS and CDR2 FNYEAQ. V lost 5 bases to trimming and J lost 8 bases; unmatched junction nucleotides: 12. The CDR3 has 15 amino acids. Here the CDR3 reads CASSRGGQGSYKQYF. For the CDR3, the DNA is TGTGCCAGCAGCCGAGGGGGACAGGGGAGTTACAAGCAGTACTTC.

The chain recombines TRBV7-6 with TRBJ2-3; 10 bases map to TRBD2. The junction had 4 bases not matched to a gene; V was cut back by 6 bases and J by 1 base. This CDR3 region has 15 residues. Germline CDR1 is SGHVS and CDR2 is FNYEAQ. CDR3 in amino acids: CASSDLAGGTDTQYF. CDR3 coding DNA: TGTGCCAGCAGTGATCTAGCGGGAGGCACAGATACGCAGTATTTT.